Each of the 5 T cell receptor beta chains below was sequenced from the same sample in a study of cytomegalovirus exposure and HLA in healthy donors (dated by TCRdb to about 2017). Receptors were amplified or captured by the immunoSEQ multiplex PCR assay. A mixture of 60 forward primers for TCR Vbeta segments and 13 reverse primers for TCR Jbeta segments was used in the multiplex PCR. TCRdb re-hosts the immuneACCESS table, in-frame sequences only. Its copies lack some clones; in the studies checked, an unresolved V gene accounts for under half of them, and the cause for the rest is not known. The sample table records approximately 47,000 clones. The ten largest account for 17% of the sample. Sequenced sample: PBMCs. Receptors originate from a male donor in good health and CMV-seronegative.

The gene calls are TRBV12-1 and TRBJ1-5; the table calls TRBD1, which could not be checked here. TRBV12-1 is described as a pseudogene. This CDR3 has 15 residues. The CDR3 DNA follows: TGTGCCAGCAGCTTTCCCGGACAACACTCTCAGCCCCAGCATTTT. Its protein is CASSFPGQHSQPQHF.

The gene calls are TRBV4-3 and TRBJ2-5; tentatively, D is TRBD2 (6 bases). The CDR3 contains 14 residues. The V gene lost 1 base and the J gene lost 6 bases, with 12 bases spanning the gap. Germline lookup yields CDR1 LGHNA and CDR2 YSLEER. CDR3 sequence: CASSQVADGKTQYF. The CDR3, as DNA: TGCGCCAGCAGCCAAGTAGCGGACGGGAAGACCCAGTACTTC.

The genes are TRBV6-6 and TRBJ2-7, with 7 bases that match TRBD1. The CDR3 length is 14 residues. CDR1 and CDR2 (germline): MNHNY, SVGAGI (reference sequence). V shed 2 bases and J 3 bases; nucleotides not matched to a gene: 4. CDR3 coding DNA: TGTGCCAGCAGTTACGGGGGACAGAGCTACGAGCAGTACTTC. This sequence encodes CASSYGGQSYEQYF.

The gene calls are TRBV18 and TRBJ1-1; no clear D. The V end was cut by 6 bases, the J end by 0 bases, with 11 bases between. CDR1 KGHSH and CDR2 LQKENI come from the germline V gene. The CDR3 is 14 amino acids. This CDR3 reads CASSTTGMNTEAFF. CDR3 bases: TGTGCCAGCTCCACCACGGGAATGAACACTGAAGCTTTCTTT.

The gene calls are TRBV30 and TRBJ2-7; 10 bases agree with TRBD1. V lost 1 base, J lost 4 bases, and 10 bases stayed unmatched. Germline CDR1 GTSNPN, CDR2 SVGIG (reference sequence). CDR3 size: 16 residues. CDR3 DNA: TGTGCCTGGAGTGGATTCCCGGGACAGGGGACTTACGAGCAGTACTTC. This encodes CAWSGFPGQGTYEQYF.